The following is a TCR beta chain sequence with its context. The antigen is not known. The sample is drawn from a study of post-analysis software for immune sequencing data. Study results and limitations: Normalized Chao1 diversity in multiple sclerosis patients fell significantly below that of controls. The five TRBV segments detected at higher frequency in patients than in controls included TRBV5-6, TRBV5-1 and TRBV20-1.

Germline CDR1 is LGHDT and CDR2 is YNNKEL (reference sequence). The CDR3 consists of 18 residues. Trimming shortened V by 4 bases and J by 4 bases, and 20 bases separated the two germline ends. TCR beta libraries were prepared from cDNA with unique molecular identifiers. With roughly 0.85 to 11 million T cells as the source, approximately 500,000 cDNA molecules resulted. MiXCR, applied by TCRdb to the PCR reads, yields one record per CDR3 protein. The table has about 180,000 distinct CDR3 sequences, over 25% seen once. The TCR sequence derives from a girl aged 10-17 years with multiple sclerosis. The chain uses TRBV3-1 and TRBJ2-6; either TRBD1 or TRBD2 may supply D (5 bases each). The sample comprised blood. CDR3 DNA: TGTGCCAGCAGCCTTCTTACCGGGACGCTTTGCGGGGCCAACGTCCTGACTTTC. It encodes CASSLLTGTLCGANVLTF.